Listed below are T cell receptor beta chains from one sample, sequenced in a study of blood T cell repertoires in COVID-19. TCRdb keeps only in-frame clones here, not all; method: immunoSEQ multiplex PCR. This table has some 110,000 clones, 90% appearing once. The sample consisted of peripheral blood. All receptors come from a human donor with active COVID-19. The donor label of this sample is uncertain. Both conserved end residues are part of each CDR3. The D gene is left open where the match is weak. Expanded clones are given a class, and other clones once, few, many or no size at all.

d_call: .; j_call: TRBJ2-1; v_call: TRBV7-9; clone_size: once; cdr3_aa: CASSLMGSDNEQFF; cdr3_nt: TGTGCCAGCAGCTTAATGGGCTCAGACAATGAGCAGTTCTTC
d_call: TRBD1; j_call: TRBJ1-3; v_call: TRBV6-5; clone_size: .; cdr3_aa: CASSTGDSGNTIYF; cdr3_nt: TGTGCCAGCAGTACAGGGGACTCTGGAAACACCATATATTTT
d_call: .; j_call: TRBJ1-1; v_call: TRBV6-5; clone_size: .; cdr3_aa: CASSSPRGTEAFF; cdr3_nt: TGTGCCAGCAGTTCTCCTAGGGGCACTGAAGCTTTCTTT
d_call: TRBD1; j_call: TRBJ1-5; v_call: TRBV6-1; clone_size: .; cdr3_aa: CASSGTGQGWGQPQHF; cdr3_nt: TGTGCCAGCAGTGGAACGGGACAGGGATGGGGTCAGCCCCAGCATTTT
d_call: TRBD1; j_call: TRBJ1-1; v_call: TRBV7-2; clone_size: .; cdr3_aa: CASSRVGTGGGNTEAFF; cdr3_nt: TGTGCCAGCAGCCGGGTCGGGACAGGGGGCGGAAACACTGAAGCTTTCTTT
d_call: TRBD2; j_call: TRBJ2-3; v_call: TRBV10-1; clone_size: .; cdr3_aa: CASSAAGLATDTQYF; cdr3_nt: TGCGCCAGCAGTGCGGCCGGACTAGCAACAGATACGCAGTATTTT
d_call: TRBD2; j_call: TRBJ2-4; v_call: TRBV28; clone_size: once; cdr3_aa: CASSLTSGGMGKNIQYF; cdr3_nt: TGTGCCAGCAGTTTGACTAGCGGGGGGATGGGCAAAAACATTCAGTACTTC
d_call: .; j_call: TRBJ2-1; v_call: TRBV5-1; clone_size: .; cdr3_aa: CASSPRGSSIMSSYNEQFF; cdr3_nt: TGCGCCAGCAGCCCCAGGGGATCCTCTATTATGAGCTCCTACAATGAGCAGTTCTTC
d_call: TRBD2; j_call: TRBJ2-1; v_call: TRBV4-2; clone_size: .; cdr3_aa: CASSQDEGASGVDEQFF; cdr3_nt: TGTGCCAGCAGCCAAGATGAGGGGGCTAGCGGGGTGGATGAGCAGTTCTTC
d_call: .; j_call: TRBJ1-2; v_call: TRBV6-6; clone_size: .; cdr3_aa: CASSYSRGGFYGYTF; cdr3_nt: TGTGCCAGCAGTTACTCGAGGGGGGGCTTCTATGGCTACACCTTC
d_call: .; j_call: TRBJ2-7; v_call: TRBV6-1; clone_size: .; cdr3_aa: CASSEGHSTAYEQYF; cdr3_nt: TGTGCCAGCAGTGAGGGGCACTCCACTGCCTACGAGCAGTACTTC
d_call: .; j_call: TRBJ2-3; v_call: TRBV2; clone_size: .; cdr3_aa: CASSRTVTDTQYF; cdr3_nt: TGTGCCAGCAGTCGAACGGTCACAGATACGCAGTATTTT
d_call: .; j_call: TRBJ2-7; v_call: TRBV12-3/TRBV12-4; clone_size: .; cdr3_aa: CASSLSRSDEQYF; cdr3_nt: TGTGCCAGCAGTTTATCCAGGTCAGACGAGCAGTACTTC
d_call: TRBD2; j_call: TRBJ2-3; v_call: TRBV30; clone_size: .; cdr3_aa: CAWSKWTSGYTDTQYF; cdr3_nt: TGTGCCTGGAGCAAGTGGACTAGCGGTTACACAGATACGCAGTATTTT
d_call: TRBD1; j_call: TRBJ2-7; v_call: TRBV27; clone_size: .; cdr3_aa: CASSFFAGGNEQYF; cdr3_nt: TGTGCCAGCAGTTTTTTCGCAGGGGGCAACGAGCAGTACTTC
d_call: TRBD1; j_call: TRBJ1-4; v_call: TRBV7-6; clone_size: .; cdr3_aa: CASSARDRGAPTTNEKLFF; cdr3_nt: TGTGCCAGCAGCGCCCGGGACAGGGGAGCTCCGACAACTAATGAAAAACTGTTTTTT
d_call: .; j_call: TRBJ1-1; v_call: TRBV3-1/TRBV3-2; clone_size: once; cdr3_aa: CASSQGHGNTEAFF; cdr3_nt: TGTGCCAGCAGCCAAGGACACGGGAACACTGAAGCTTTCTTT
d_call: TRBD2; j_call: TRBJ2-7; v_call: TRBV7-9; clone_size: .; cdr3_aa: CASSLRRTSDYEQYF; cdr3_nt: TGTGCCAGCAGCTTAAGAAGGACTAGCGACTACGAGCAGTACTTC
d_call: .; j_call: TRBJ1-2; v_call: TRBV11-2; clone_size: .; cdr3_aa: CASSLEGRTNYGYTF; cdr3_nt: TGTGCCAGCAGCTTAGAGGGCAGAACCAACTATGGCTACACCTTC
d_call: TRBD2; j_call: TRBJ2-3; v_call: TRBV2; clone_size: .; cdr3_aa: CASSETSEDTQYF; cdr3_nt: TGTGCCAGCAGTGAAACTAGCGAAGATACGCAGTATTTT
d_call: TRBD2; j_call: TRBJ2-1; v_call: TRBV29-1; clone_size: .; cdr3_aa: CSVGGGNRNNEQFF; cdr3_nt: TGCAGCGTTGGGGGAGGGAACAGAAACAATGAGCAGTTCTTC
d_call: .; j_call: TRBJ1-1; v_call: TRBV29-1; clone_size: .; cdr3_aa: CSVAGGSTNTEAFF; cdr3_nt: TGCAGCGTTGCGGGAGGGAGTACGAACACTGAAGCTTTCTTT
d_call: .; j_call: TRBJ1-4; v_call: TRBV10-3; clone_size: .; cdr3_aa: CAISEGSGLFF; cdr3_nt: TGTGCCATCAGTGAGGGCAGCGGGCTGTTTTTT
d_call: .; j_call: TRBJ1-2; v_call: TRBV4-1; clone_size: .; cdr3_aa: CASSQDAGGGLGYTF; cdr3_nt: TGCGCCAGCAGCCAAGATGCGGGGGGCGGTTTAGGCTACACCTTC
d_call: TRBD1; j_call: TRBJ2-3; v_call: TRBV5-1; clone_size: .; cdr3_aa: CASSLGTGGRTDTQYF; cdr3_nt: TGCGCCAGCAGCTTGGGGACAGGGGGGCGCACAGATACGCAGTATTTT
d_call: .; j_call: TRBJ1-2; v_call: TRBV9; clone_size: .; cdr3_aa: CASSPKWGLNYGYTF; cdr3_nt: TGTGCCAGCAGCCCCAAGTGGGGACTAAACTATGGCTACACCTTC
d_call: .; j_call: TRBJ1-3; v_call: TRBV4-1; clone_size: once; cdr3_aa: CASSLPGGDTIYF; cdr3_nt: TGCGCCAGCAGCCTACCCGGGGGGGATACCATATATTTT
d_call: .; j_call: TRBJ1-2; v_call: TRBV18; clone_size: .; cdr3_aa: CASSPTTIQGRYGYTF; cdr3_nt: TGTGCCAGCTCACCAACAACAATACAGGGCCGCTATGGCTACACCTTC
d_call: TRBD1; j_call: TRBJ1-3; v_call: TRBV3-1/TRBV3-2; clone_size: .; cdr3_aa: CATQGDTGNTIYF; cdr3_nt: TGTGCCACCCAGGGGGATACTGGAAACACCATATATTTT
d_call: TRBD1; j_call: TRBJ1-2; v_call: TRBV28; clone_size: .; cdr3_aa: CASSLGDRVFLGYTF; cdr3_nt: TGTGCCAGCAGTCTAGGGGACAGGGTCTTTCTCGGCTACACCTTC
d_call: TRBD2; j_call: TRBJ2-5; v_call: TRBV7-2; clone_size: .; cdr3_aa: CASSMGLAAETQYF; cdr3_nt: TGTGCCAGCAGCATGGGACTAGCGGCGGAGACCCAGTACTTC
d_call: TRBD1; j_call: TRBJ1-3; v_call: TRBV5-1; clone_size: .; cdr3_aa: CASSRGQGASGNTIYF; cdr3_nt: TGCGCCAGCAGCCGTGGACAGGGGGCGTCTGGAAACACCATATATTTT
d_call: .; j_call: TRBJ1-3; v_call: TRBV6-6; clone_size: .; cdr3_aa: CASSTGSGNTIYF; cdr3_nt: TGTGCCAGCTCTACAGGGTCTGGAAACACCATATATTTT
d_call: .; j_call: TRBJ2-2; v_call: TRBV7-9; clone_size: .; cdr3_aa: CASSLNIRVSDTGELFF; cdr3_nt: TGTGCCAGCAGCTTGAATATCAGGGTCTCTGACACCGGGGAGCTGTTTTTT
d_call: .; j_call: TRBJ2-6; v_call: TRBV5-6; clone_size: .; cdr3_aa: CASSFGGTALSGANVLTF; cdr3_nt: TGTGCCAGCAGCTTTGGCGGGACAGCCCTCTCTGGGGCCAACGTCCTGACTTTC
d_call: .; j_call: TRBJ1-4; v_call: TRBV18; clone_size: .; cdr3_aa: CASSPSFRLNEKLFF; cdr3_nt: TGTGCCAGCTCACCATCATTCAGACTCAATGAAAAACTGTTTTTT
d_call: TRBD1; j_call: TRBJ2-7; v_call: TRBV7-2; clone_size: once; cdr3_aa: CASSLDTGGLYEQYF; cdr3_nt: TGTGCCAGCAGCTTAGACACAGGGGGTTTGTACGAGCAGTACTTC
d_call: TRBD1; j_call: TRBJ1-3; v_call: TRBV19; clone_size: .; cdr3_aa: CASSLGTARLSGNTIYF; cdr3_nt: TGTGCCAGTAGTCTCGGGACAGCGAGGCTCTCTGGAAACACCATATATTTT
d_call: TRBD2; j_call: TRBJ2-3; v_call: TRBV29-1; clone_size: .; cdr3_aa: CSVDGPAGGTDTQYF; cdr3_nt: TGCAGCGTTGACGGACCCGCGGGGGGCACAGATACGCAGTATTTT
d_call: TRBD2; j_call: TRBJ2-3; v_call: TRBV7-9; clone_size: .; cdr3_aa: CASSLGLEIMDTQYF; cdr3_nt: TGTGCCAGCAGCTTGGGACTAGAGATTATGGATACGCAGTATTTT
d_call: .; j_call: TRBJ2-3; v_call: TRBV28; clone_size: few; cdr3_aa: CASSRGDTQYF; cdr3_nt: TGTGCCAGCAGTAGGGGAGATACGCAGTATTTT
d_call: TRBD1; j_call: TRBJ1-2; v_call: TRBV6-5; clone_size: .; cdr3_aa: CASSRTGDGYTF; cdr3_nt: TGTGCCAGCAGTCGGACAGGGGACGGCTACACCTTC
d_call: .; j_call: TRBJ1-4; v_call: TRBV3-1/TRBV3-2; clone_size: .; cdr3_aa: CASSTTDGIYNEKLFF; cdr3_nt: TGTGCCAGCAGCACTACGGACGGGATTTACAATGAAAAACTGTTTTTT
d_call: .; j_call: TRBJ1-4; v_call: TRBV6-5; clone_size: .; cdr3_aa: CASRPRGREKLFF; cdr3_nt: TGTGCCAGCAGACCCCGGGGTCGGGAAAAACTGTTTTTT
d_call: .; j_call: TRBJ2-2; v_call: TRBV9; clone_size: .; cdr3_aa: CASSVAANTGELFF; cdr3_nt: TGTGCCAGCAGCGTCGCAGCGAACACCGGGGAGCTGTTTTTT
d_call: .; j_call: TRBJ2-3; v_call: TRBV7-8; clone_size: .; cdr3_aa: CASSLQSGSERSTDTQYF; cdr3_nt: TGTGCCAGCAGCTTACAGAGTGGATCTGAGCGTAGCACAGATACGCAGTATTTT
d_call: TRBD1; j_call: TRBJ1-1; v_call: TRBV2; clone_size: once; cdr3_aa: CASRLQGVNTEAFF; cdr3_nt: TGTGCCAGCAGGCTACAGGGGGTGAACACTGAAGCTTTCTTT
d_call: .; j_call: TRBJ1-1; v_call: TRBV4-3; clone_size: .; cdr3_aa: CASSQGTGLGTEAFF; cdr3_nt: TGCGCCAGCAGCCAAGGAACGGGGTTAGGCACTGAAGCTTTCTTT
d_call: .; j_call: TRBJ1-2; v_call: TRBV5-1; clone_size: .; cdr3_aa: CASSGTGGFYGYTF; cdr3_nt: TGCGCCAGCAGCGGGACTGGGGGGTTCTATGGCTACACCTTC
d_call: .; j_call: TRBJ2-3; v_call: TRBV9; clone_size: .; cdr3_aa: CASSGIQGTDTQYF; cdr3_nt: TGTGCCAGCAGCGGAATACAGGGAACTGATACGCAGTATTTT
d_call: .; j_call: TRBJ2-7; v_call: TRBV7-9; clone_size: .; cdr3_aa: CASSFSGMFSYEQYF; cdr3_nt: TGTGCCAGCAGCTTTTCGGGGATGTTTTCCTACGAGCAGTACTTC
d_call: .; j_call: TRBJ2-3; v_call: TRBV5-1; clone_size: .; cdr3_aa: CASIFGTVPPDTQYF; cdr3_nt: TGCGCCAGCATTTTTGGTACAGTCCCACCAGATACGCAGTATTTT
d_call: .; j_call: TRBJ1-1; v_call: TRBV7-9; clone_size: .; cdr3_aa: CASSPGQRPNTEAFF; cdr3_nt: TGTGCCAGCAGCCCAGGACAGCGTCCAAACACTGAAGCTTTCTTT
d_call: .; j_call: TRBJ1-4; v_call: TRBV4-2; clone_size: .; cdr3_aa: CASSQTTAREKLFF; cdr3_nt: TGTGCCAGCAGCCAAACGACAGCCAGGGAAAAACTGTTTTTT